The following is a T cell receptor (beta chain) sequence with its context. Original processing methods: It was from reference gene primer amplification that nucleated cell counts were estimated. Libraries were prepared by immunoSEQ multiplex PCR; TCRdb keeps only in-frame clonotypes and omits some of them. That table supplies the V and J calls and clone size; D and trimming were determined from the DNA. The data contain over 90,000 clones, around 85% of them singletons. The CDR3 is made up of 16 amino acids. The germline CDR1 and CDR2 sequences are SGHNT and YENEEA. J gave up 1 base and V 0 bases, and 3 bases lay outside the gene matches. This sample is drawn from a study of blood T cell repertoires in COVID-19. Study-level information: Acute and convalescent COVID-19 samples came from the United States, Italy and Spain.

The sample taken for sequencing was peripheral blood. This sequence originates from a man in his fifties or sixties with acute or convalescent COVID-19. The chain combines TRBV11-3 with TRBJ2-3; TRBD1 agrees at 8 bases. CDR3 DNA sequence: TGTGCCAGCAGCTTAGACAGGGGGCGAGGCACAGATACGCAGTATTTT. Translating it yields CASSLDRGRGTDTQYF.